This TCR beta chain was retrieved from a study of blood T cell repertoires in COVID-19. Each participant's cohort was designated according to participant-reported clinical history. Data came from immunoSEQ multiplex PCR; TCRdb stores just in-frame clones and leaves some out. Here the sample spans roughly 170,000 clones, roughly 85% being singletons. Trimming took off 5 bases at V and 6 bases at J, with 10 bases between the two ends. CDR3 length equals 12 residues. The V gene's germline CDR1 is LNHDA and CDR2 SQIVND (reference sequence). The chain is built from TRBV19 and TRBJ1-1; weak D call: TRBD1 (6 bases). The sequencing input was PBMCs or T cells enriched from blood (not recorded which). This clonotype was obtained from a man aged 60 to 69 who had recovered from COVID-19. This CDR3 reads CASSGTIAEAFF. The DNA of the CDR3 is TGTGCCAGTAGTGGGACAATCGCTGAAGCTTTCTTT.